This T cell receptor beta chain derives from a study of technical replicates of blood from a few donors. Some clones are missing from TCRdb's copy, which holds only in-frame ones; the method was immunoSEQ multiplex PCR. Of 56,000 or so clones in the sample, about 95% were seen once. Source material: PBMCs. The TCR was taken from a human donor in good health. Some clones in this sample may be carry-over from other donors' samples.

The CDR3 sequence: CASSLTSTYGYTF. DNA for the CDR3: TGCGCCAGCAGCTTGACGTCTACCTATGGCTACACCTTC. The chain joins TRBV5-1 to TRBJ1-2; D call uncertain. The CDR3 is 13 residues long. CDR1 is SGHRS, CDR2 YFSETQ, per germline. Trimming cost V 1 base and J 4 bases, with 8 bases left between them.